There are many counts of the clone carrying this T cell receptor (beta chain). Its antigen remains unknown. This record belongs to a study of early T cells in non-severe SARS-CoV-2 infection. In the study overall: Chains were unpaired, as sequencing was done on bulk RNA from unsorted whole blood.

Study-level points and caveats: Matching results from VDJdb favored anti-spike CD8 responses, leaving private and CD4 specificities undetected.

Germline assignment: CDR1 LGHDT and CDR2 YNNKEL (reference sequence). The length of the CDR3 is 15 residues. V dropped 4 bases and J dropped 0 bases, with 12 bases sitting between them. Each cDNA molecule carried a unique molecular identifier. TCRdb re-called the 5' RACE reads with MiXCR, one entry per CDR3 protein. The sample records over 60,000 distinct CDR3 sequences, around 11% being singletons. The rearrangement links TRBV3-1 to TRBJ1-1; maybe TRBD1 (6 bases). The receptor comes from an adult who was a healthcare worker with PCR-confirmed SARS-CoV-2 infection or an uninfected control (not recorded which). This sample comprised whole blood, obtained at baseline. The CDR3 DNA sequence: TGTGCCAGCAGCCTATACGGACAGATGAACACTGAAGCTTTCTTT. Its translation is CASSLYGQMNTEAFF.